This T cell receptor (beta chain) was recorded in a study of cytomegalovirus exposure and HLA in healthy donors. Overall study findings and caveats: TCR beta sequences numbering around 15,000 were associated with HLA alleles at 0.05 false discovery rate in a later analysis. A later analysis found TCR association rates differed by HLA locus, highest for DRB1 and lowest for HLA-C.

The PCR employed 60 Vbeta primers together with 13 Jbeta primers. Libraries were prepared by immunoSEQ multiplex PCR; TCRdb keeps only in-frame clonotypes and omits some of them. The sample has about 65,000 clones, approximately 60% seen once. As regards this clone: What it binds is not known.

V lost 2 bases and J lost 4; bases outside the gene matches: 6. Germline CDR1 reads SGHDT; CDR2 reads YYEEEE. The CDR3 consists of 14 residues. Nominal health characterized the donors when sampled, though unrecorded immune exposures were likely. Sequencing was done on a sample of PBMCs. The sequence derives from a man aged 30 to 39 in good health and CMV-seronegative. The genes are TRBV5-6 and TRBJ2-7, with 7 nucleotides matching TRBD1. The CDR3 loop reads CASSLGQVTYEQYF. The CDR3 DNA reads TGTGCCAGCAGCTTAGGACAGGTGACGTACGAGCAGTACTTC.